Below are 3 T cell receptor beta chains sequenced from a single sample in a study of vaccination effects on CD4 cells after COVID-19. These receptors' antigens are unknown. The table came from immunoSEQ multiplex PCR; TCRdb's copy has only in-frame clones and leaves some out. The sample has some 63,000 clones; 55% to 75% are singletons. At the end of over 8 days of culture, CD4+ T cells were isolated. The starting material was CD4+ T cells from PBMCs cultured without peptide, obtained before COVID-19 vaccination. Receptors were obtained from a human donor who had a prior SARS-CoV-2 infection.

This sequence joins TRBV6-6 and TRBJ2-5; D is possibly TRBD1 (5 bases). Germline V gives CDR1 MNHNY, CDR2 SVGAGI (reference sequence). CDR3 size: 14 residues. V dropped 5 bases and J dropped 5 bases, with 15 bases sitting between them. The CDR3: CASSRSRVLETQYF. The CDR3 nucleotides read TGTGCCAGCAGTAGATCCAGGGTTTTGGAGACCCAGTACTTC.

Worth noting for this clone: The identical CDR3 is also encoded by other nucleotide sequences in the sample. The J gene is TRBJ2-5, the V gene TRBV5-1, with no clear D. With 4 bases removed from V and 2 bases from J, the gap between germline ends came to 3 bases. Germline V CDR1 and CDR2: SGHRS, YFSETQ. This CDR3 has 11 amino acids. The CDR3 here is CASSEQETQYF. The CDR3, as DNA: TGCGCCAGCAGCGAACAAGAGACCCAGTACTTC.

DNA for the CDR3: TGTGCCAGCAGTTTTGCCCGGGGGACCACAGGGGTTAGCGAGCAGTACTTC. Encoded protein: CASSFARGTTGVSEQYF. V usage is TRBV27 and J usage is TRBJ2-7; possibly TRBD1 for D (7 bases). Trimming took off 3 bases at V and 6 bases at J, with 24 bases between the two ends. Germline assignment: CDR1 MNHEY and CDR2 SMNVEV (reference sequence). There are 17 residues in the CDR3.